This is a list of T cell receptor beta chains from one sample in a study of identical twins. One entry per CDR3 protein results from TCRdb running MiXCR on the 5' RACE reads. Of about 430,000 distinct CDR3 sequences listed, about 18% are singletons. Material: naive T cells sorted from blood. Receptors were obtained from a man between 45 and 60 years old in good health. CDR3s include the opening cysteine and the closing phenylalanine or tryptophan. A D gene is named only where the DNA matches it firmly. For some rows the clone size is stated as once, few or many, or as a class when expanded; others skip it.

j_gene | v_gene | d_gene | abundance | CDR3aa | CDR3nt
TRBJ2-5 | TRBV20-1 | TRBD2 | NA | CSASGILAGVETQYF | TGCAGTGCTAGCGGCATCCTAGCGGGGGTGGAGACCCAGTACTTC
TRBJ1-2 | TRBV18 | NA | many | CASSPDGSASGYTF | TGTGCCAGCTCACCAGACGGGTCCGCGTCTGGCTACACCTTC
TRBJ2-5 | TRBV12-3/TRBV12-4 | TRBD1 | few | CASSFGTGEETQYF | TGTGCCAGCAGTTTCGGGACAGGGGAAGAGACCCAGTACTTC
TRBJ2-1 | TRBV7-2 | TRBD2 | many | CASSPPEREDNEQFF | TGTGCCAGCAGCCCCCCGGAGCGGGAGGACAATGAGCAGTTCTTC
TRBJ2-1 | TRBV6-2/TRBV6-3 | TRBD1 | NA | CASSYLRQGTDEQFF | TGTGCCAGCAGTTACTTACGACAGGGGACCGATGAGCAGTTCTTC
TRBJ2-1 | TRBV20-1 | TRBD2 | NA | CSARLAGGQNEQFF | TGCAGTGCTAGACTTGCGGGAGGGCAGAATGAGCAGTTCTTC
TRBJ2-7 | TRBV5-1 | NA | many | CASSLGSWTTYYEQYF | TGCGCCAGCAGCTTGGGTTCATGGACTACCTACTACGAGCAGTACTTC
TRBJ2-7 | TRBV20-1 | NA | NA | CSARGRSRAADVQYF | TGCAGTGCTAGAGGTCGTTCCCGGGCAGCCGACGTGCAGTACTTC
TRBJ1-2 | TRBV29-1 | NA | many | CSVEWSNYGYTF | TGCAGCGTTGAATGGAGTAACTATGGCTACACCTTC
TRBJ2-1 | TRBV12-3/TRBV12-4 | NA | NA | CASSPRERQKSEQFF | TGTGCCAGCAGCCCTAGGGAGCGGCAAAAATCAGAGCAGTTCTTC
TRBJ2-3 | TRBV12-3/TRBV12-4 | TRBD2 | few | CASSEAGSTDTQYF | TGTGCCAGCAGTGAAGCGGGGAGCACAGATACGCAGTATTTT
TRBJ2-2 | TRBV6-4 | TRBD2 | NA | CASSASGGNTGELFF | TGTGCCAGCAGTGCTAGCGGGGGGAACACCGGGGAGCTGTTTTTT
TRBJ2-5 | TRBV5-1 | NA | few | CASSFSQGRETQYF | TGCGCCAGCAGCTTCTCACAGGGTAGAGAGACCCAGTACTTC
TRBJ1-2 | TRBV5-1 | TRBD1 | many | CASSLGQANYGYTF | TGCGCCAGCAGCTTAGGACAGGCGAACTATGGCTACACCTTC
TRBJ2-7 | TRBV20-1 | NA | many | CSASPGTSYPEQYF | TGCAGTGCTAGCCCCGGGACATCCTACCCCGAGCAGTACTTC
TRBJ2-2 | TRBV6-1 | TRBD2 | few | CASNSGLAPIYTGELFF | TGTGCCAGCAACTCGGGACTAGCGCCAATCTACACCGGGGAGCTGTTTTTT
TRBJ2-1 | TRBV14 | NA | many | CASRSASSYNEQFF | TGTGCCAGCAGATCTGCGAGCTCCTACAATGAGCAGTTCTTC
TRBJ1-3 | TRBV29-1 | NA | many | CSVEDPGNTIYF | TGCAGCGTTGAAGATCCCGGAAACACCATATATTTT
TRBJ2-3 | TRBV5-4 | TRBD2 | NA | CASSLPSTSGGYTDTQYF | TGTGCCAGCAGCTTGCCCTCTACTAGCGGGGGATACACAGATACGCAGTATTTT
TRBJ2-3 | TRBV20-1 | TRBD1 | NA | CSATGTGGPDTQYF | TGCAGTGCTACCGGGACAGGGGGACCAGATACGCAGTATTTT
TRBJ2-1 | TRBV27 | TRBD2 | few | CASSLLGTRVHNEQFF | TGTGCCAGCAGTTTATTAGGGACTAGGGTCCACAATGAGCAGTTCTTC
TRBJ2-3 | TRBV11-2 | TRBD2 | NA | CASSFPRGLAGSADTQYF | TGTGCCAGCAGCTTCCCGAGGGGACTAGCGGGGTCGGCAGATACGCAGTATTTT
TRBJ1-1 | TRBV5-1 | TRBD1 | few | CASSPGARGDEAFF | TGCGCCAGCAGTCCGGGGGCCAGGGGGGATGAAGCTTTCTTT
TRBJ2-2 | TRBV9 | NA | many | CASSVAGTGELFF | TGTGCCAGCAGCGTAGCTGGCACCGGGGAGCTGTTTTTT
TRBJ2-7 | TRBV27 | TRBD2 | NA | CASSPRTSNPYEQYF | TGTGCCAGCAGTCCCCGGACTAGCAATCCCTACGAGCAGTACTTC
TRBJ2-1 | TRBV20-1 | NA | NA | CSARDPTLSLSYNEQFF | TGCAGTGCTAGAGATCCTACCCTGAGCCTCTCCTACAATGAGCAGTTCTTC
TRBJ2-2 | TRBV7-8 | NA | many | CASSFYKNTGELFF | TGTGCCAGCAGCTTTTACAAGAACACCGGGGAGCTGTTTTTT
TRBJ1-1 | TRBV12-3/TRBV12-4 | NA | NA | CASSYRSLDTEAFF | TGTGCCAGCAGTTACAGGTCGTTGGACACTGAAGCTTTCTTT
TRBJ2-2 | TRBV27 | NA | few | CASSFRGGTGELFF | TGTGCCAGCAGTTTCAGGGGTGGAACCGGGGAGCTGTTTTTT
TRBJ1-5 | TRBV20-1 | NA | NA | CSGQRPWDQPQHF | TGCAGTGGACAAAGACCGTGGGATCAGCCCCAGCATTTT
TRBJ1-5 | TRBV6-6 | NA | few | CASTRLGGQPQHF | TGTGCCAGCACCAGATTAGGCGGTCAGCCCCAGCATTTT
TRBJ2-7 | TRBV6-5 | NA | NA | CASSYSIGGQGYEQYF | TGTGCCAGCAGTTACTCGATCGGGGGCCAAGGGTACGAGCAGTACTTC
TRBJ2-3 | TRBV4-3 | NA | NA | CASSQDLQGTDTQYF | TGCGCCAGCAGCCAAGATCTACAGGGCACAGATACGCAGTATTTT
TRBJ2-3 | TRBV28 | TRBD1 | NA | CASSFSDRTDTQYF | TGTGCCAGCAGTTTTTCGGACAGGACAGATACGCAGTATTTT
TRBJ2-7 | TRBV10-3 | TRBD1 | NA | CAISDRDRFSEQYF | TGTGCCATCAGTGATCGGGACAGATTTAGCGAGCAGTACTTC